Shown below are 28 T cell receptor beta chains from a single sample sequenced in a study of blood T cell repertoires in COVID-19. Data came from immunoSEQ multiplex PCR; TCRdb stores just in-frame clones and leaves some out. The sample includes about 58,000 clones, approximately 75% of them seen just once. The material sequenced was peripheral blood. Receptor source: a man between 60 and 75 years old with COVID-19, enrolled during active disease.

The rearrangement links TRBV6-5 to TRBJ1-2; 7 bases match TRBD1. After removal of 5 bases from V and 8 bases from J, the junction contained 8 bases not matched to a gene. Germline CDR1 and CDR2: MNHEY and SVGAGI. CDR3 size: 13 residues. CDR3 in DNA: TGTGCCAGCAGTCCTGGGACAGTTGGCGGCTACACCTTC. Translated: CASSPGTVGGYTF.

The V gene is TRBV2, the J gene TRBJ2-1, with 9 bases fitting TRBD2. The CDR3 spans 15 residues. In germline, CDR1 is SNHLY, CDR2 FYNNEI. Trimming at V came to 3 bases and at J to 1 base, leaving 1 base not matched to a gene. DNA of the CDR3: TGTGCCAGCAGTGAGGGACTAGCATCCTACAATGAGCAGTTCTTC. Its protein is CASSEGLASYNEQFF. The full variable domain, rest sourced from reference TRBV2 and TRBJ2-1, is EPEVTQTPSHQVTQMGQEVILRCVPISNHLYFYWYRQILGQKVEFLVSFYNNEISEKSEIFDDQFSVERPDGSNFTLKIRSTKLEDSAMYFCASSEGLASYNEQFFGPGTRLTVL.

This clone has a single count. This chain links TRBV12-3 or TRBV12-4 with TRBJ1-6; D is uncertain. V gave up 7 bases and J gave up 9 bases, with 13 bases separating them. The CDR3 has 13 amino acids. CDR3 sequence: CASNAGFGSPLHF. DNA of the CDR3: TGTGCCAGCAACGCAGGATTCGGTTCACCCCTCCACTTT.

Only a few counts were recorded for this clone. V usage is TRBV5-1 and J usage is TRBJ2-7; 8 bases map to TRBD1. The ends lost 4 bases at V and 2 bases at J; junction bases unmatched: 5. Germline CDR1 SGHRS, CDR2 YFSETQ. CDR3 size: 14 residues. The CDR3 sequence: CASSGQGLTYEQYF. In DNA, the CDR3 is TGCGCCAGCAGCGGACAGGGATTGACCTACGAGCAGTACTTC.

The rearrangement uses TRBV7-3 and TRBJ2-1; D possibly corresponds to TRBD2 (6 bases). V lost 5 bases and J 3 bases, leaving 17 bases between the germline ends. The V gene's germline CDR1 is SGHTA and CDR2 FQGTGA. This CDR3 region has 16 residues. CDR3 sequence: CASSPYAAGNYNEQFF. CDR3 nucleotides: TGTGCCAGCAGCCCCTATGCGGCGGGGAACTACAATGAGCAGTTCTTC.

The rearrangement uses TRBV6-1 and TRBJ1-1; D possibly corresponds to TRBD1 (6 bases). CDR3 length: 17 amino acids. Trimming cost V 1 base and J 0 bases, with 15 bases left between them. CDR1 and CDR2 (germline): MNHNS, SASEGT. CDR3 nucleotides: TGTGCCAGCAGTGAAGACACAGGGAAGAGGGTGAACACTGAAGCTTTCTTT. Translating gives CASSEDTGKRVNTEAFF.

The V call is TRBV5-1, the J call TRBJ2-7; TRBD1 matches at 9 bases. CDR1 SGHRS and CDR2 YFSETQ come from the germline V gene. The ends lost 1 base at V and 0 bases at J; junction bases unmatched: 17. This CDR3 spans 20 amino acids. The chain's CDR3 is CASSLLKPGQGVAGSYEQYF. DNA of the CDR3: TGCGCCAGCAGCTTGCTTAAACCGGGACAGGGTGTTGCCGGCTCCTACGAGCAGTACTTC.

This chain connects TRBV27 to TRBJ2-7; TRBD1 aligns across 8 bases. Germline-derived CDR1 and CDR2 are MNHEY and SMNVEV (reference sequence). The J segment lost 2 bases and the V segment lost 4 bases, leaving 4 bases of the junction unmatched. The length of the CDR3 is 14 residues. Written as DNA, the CDR3 is TGTGCCAGCAGTTCCAGGACAGGGACCTACGAGCAGTACTTC. This sequence encodes CASSSRTGTYEQYF.

The genes are TRBV6-2 or TRBV6-3 and TRBJ1-5, with 8 bases matching TRBD1. Germline CDR1 is MNHEY and CDR2 is SVGEGT. The CDR3 loop spans 15 amino acids. Losses at the gene ends were 6 bases for V and 4 bases for J; bases not matched to a gene: 8. The CDR3 spells CASSTRDRFNQPQHF. DNA for the CDR3: TGTGCCAGCAGCACGAGGGACAGGTTTAATCAGCCCCAGCATTTT.

The chain couples TRBV5-6 to TRBJ2-7; D perhaps matches TRBD1 (6 bases). Germline loops: CDR1 SGHDT, CDR2 YYEEEE. The CDR3 is 15 residues long. Deletions cut 3 bases from V and 4 bases from J, with 17 bases between. CDR3 residues: CASSSQNLQGYEQYF. The CDR3 DNA is TGTGCCAGCAGCTCCCAAAATTTGCAGGGGTACGAGCAGTACTTC.

The chain combines TRBV30 with TRBJ2-1; 9 bases map to TRBD2. The CDR3 runs 13 residues. From germline, CDR1 is GTSNPN and CDR2 SVGIG (reference sequence). The CDR3 reads CVLAGEAYNEQFF. CDR3 DNA: TGTGTCTTAGCGGGAGAGGCCTACAATGAGCAGTTCTTC.

This CDR3 is CSAGGGVNEKLFF. CDR3 nucleotides: TGCAGCGCTGGGGGAGGGGTTAATGAAAAACTGTTTTTT. This chain links TRBV29-1 with TRBJ1-4; D may be TRBD1 (5 bases). The ends were cut back, 7 bases at V and 4 bases at J, with 13 bases in the middle. The germline CDR1 and CDR2 sequences are SQVTM and ANQGSEA. This CDR3 is 13 amino acids long.

Only one count was recorded for this clone. The chain employs TRBV2 and TRBJ1-2; 10 bases fit TRBD1. The germline V gene encodes CDR1 SNHLY and CDR2 FYNNEI. This CDR3 region has 14 residues. With 7 bases clipped from V and 5 bases from J, the junction kept 7 bases outside the gene matches. The CDR3 loop is CASTQDRGTYGYTF. The CDR3 DNA follows: TGTGCCAGCACCCAGGACAGGGGGACATATGGCTACACCTTC.

This clone was counted only a few times. The CDR3: CASSTWDRDEQYF. The CDR3 DNA reads TGTGCCAGCAGCACCTGGGACAGGGACGAGCAGTACTTC. The chain is built from TRBV5-8 and TRBJ2-7; 9 bases fit TRBD1. V lost 4 bases to trimming and J lost 5 bases; unmatched junction nucleotides: 4. The CDR3 consists of 13 residues. Germline V gene data show CDR1 as SGHTS and CDR2 as YDEGEE.

The chain is built from TRBV10-3 and TRBJ2-1, with 10 bases that match TRBD2. The CDR3 spans 13 residues. Losses at the gene ends were 8 bases for V and 5 bases for J; bases not matched to a gene: 3. Per germline, CDR1 ENHRY and CDR2 SYGVKD. CDR3: CAIWTSGNNEQFF. CDR3 nucleotide sequence: TGTGCCATCTGGACTAGCGGTAACAATGAGCAGTTCTTC.

The chain employs TRBV5-6 and TRBJ2-7; the match to TRBD1 covers 8 bases. The germline V gene encodes CDR1 SGHDT and CDR2 YYEEEE. The junction had 16 bases not matched to a gene; V was cut back by 4 bases and J by 7 bases. There are 16 residues in the CDR3. CDR3 in amino acids: CASSENDRGRQGEQYF. DNA of the CDR3: TGTGCCAGCAGCGAAAACGACAGGGGACGCCAGGGAGAGCAGTACTTC.

This clone was counted a few times. DNA for the CDR3: TGTGCCAGCAGCGCTACAGGGGGCCGGACTGAAGCTTTCTTT. Its protein product is CASSATGGRTEAFF. The chain employs TRBV5-6 and TRBJ1-1; 9 nucleotides align to TRBD1. The V and J ends lost 4 bases and 5 bases, in that order; junction bases with no gene match: 6. Germline V gene sequence: CDR1 SGHDT, CDR2 YYEEEE. The CDR3 contains 14 residues.

This rearrangement joins TRBV6-6 to TRBJ1-5; tentatively, D is TRBD1 (5 bases). V lost 6 bases, J lost 0 bases, and 12 bases lay in between. Looked up from germline, CDR1 is MNHNY and CDR2 is SVGAGI (reference sequence). CDR3 length: 15 residues. In nucleotides, the CDR3 is TGTGCCAGCAGCCTAGACAGTACTAGCAATCAGCCCCAGCATTTT. Translation gives CASSLDSTSNQPQHF.

V usage is TRBV5-4 and J usage is TRBJ2-2; D is possibly TRBD2 (5 bases). CDR3 length: 14 amino acids. In germline, CDR1 is SGHNT, CDR2 YYREEE (reference sequence). The V end lost 5 bases, the J end lost 4 bases, and 12 bases lay between the germline ends. In DNA form, the CDR3 reads TGTGCCAGCAGGGGGAGTGTTAGCACCGGGGAGCTGTTTTTT. Protein product: CASRGSVSTGELFF.

This sequence joins TRBV2 and TRBJ1-2; 9 bases are shared with TRBD1. With 10 bases clipped from V and 8 bases from J, the junction kept 8 bases outside the gene matches. The CDR3 loop spans 12 amino acids. In germline, CDR1 is SNHLY, CDR2 FYNNEI. In nucleotides, the CDR3 is TGTGCCACAAAACAGGGGGCGGGAGGCTACACCTTC. Translation gives CATKQGAGGYTF. Combining the CDR3 with reference TRBV2 and TRBJ1-2 gives the whole variable domain EPEVTQTPSHQVTQMGQEVILRCVPISNHLYFYWYRQILGQKVEFLVSFYNNEISEKSEIFDDQFSVERPDGSNFTLKIRSTKLEDSAMYFCATKQGAGGYTFGSGTRLTVV.

The rearrangement links TRBV11-2 to TRBJ1-5; D ambiguous. The V and J ends lost 5 bases and 5 bases respectively, with 16 bases between them. The CDR3 length is 15 residues. The germline V gene encodes CDR1 SGHAT and CDR2 FQNNGV. The CDR3 sequence: CASSPSGFGDQPQHF. CDR3 sequence (DNA): TGTGCCAGCAGCCCCTCGGGGTTTGGGGATCAGCCCCAGCATTTT.

The chain combines TRBV5-8 with TRBJ1-4; a possible D gene is TRBD1 (6 bases). Per germline, CDR1 SGHTS and CDR2 YDEGEE. V was pared by 4 bases and J by 4 bases, with 17 bases between. The CDR3 runs to 16 residues. The CDR3 protein is CASSMQGTGFNEKLFF. As DNA, the CDR3 is TGTGCCAGCAGCATGCAGGGGACGGGTTTTAATGAAAAACTGTTTTTT.

The chain is built from TRBV2 and TRBJ1-5, with TRBD1 matching 8 bases. Germline CDR1 reads SNHLY; CDR2 reads FYNNEI. V lost 7 bases and J lost 2; bases outside the gene matches: 10. The CDR3 consists of 16 residues. The DNA for the CDR3 is TGTGCCAGCAACCCCGGGACAGGTTATGGCAATCAGCCCCAGCATTTT. Translating it yields CASNPGTGYGNQPQHF.

The rearrangement links TRBV6-4 to TRBJ2-5; weak D call: TRBD2 (5 bases). Germline V gives CDR1 MRHNA, CDR2 SNTAGT. V lost 10 bases and J 3 bases, leaving 21 bases between the germline ends. CDR3 size: 15 residues. CDR3 loop: CATSDRGEPEETQYF. The DNA for the CDR3 is TGTGCCACTTCGGACCGGGGAGAACCGGAAGAGACCCAGTACTTC.

This clone was recorded a few times. The chain is built from TRBV7-9 and TRBJ1-1; 7 bases are a match to TRBD1. This CDR3 has 15 amino acids. Germline assignment: CDR1 SEHNR and CDR2 FQNEAQ (reference sequence). V gave up 4 bases and J gave up 7 bases; unmatched junction bases: 12. This chain's CDR3 is CASSSRRRGHDEAFF. As DNA, the CDR3 is TGTGCCAGCAGCTCCCGTAGGAGGGGGCATGATGAAGCTTTCTTT.

The chain employs TRBV6-5 and TRBJ2-5; 7 nucleotides line up with TRBD2. The CDR3 runs to 15 residues. Losses at the gene ends were 5 bases for V and 4 bases for J; bases not matched to a gene: 10. CDR1 is MNHEY, CDR2 SVGAGI, per germline. CDR3 nucleotides: TGTGCCAGCAGTCCACCGGGACTAAAGAGAGAGACCCAGTACTTC. Protein: CASSPPGLKRETQYF.

This chain uses TRBV27 with TRBJ2-5; D is undetermined. Germline CDR1 and CDR2: MNHEY and SMNVEV (reference sequence). Trimming removed 6 bases from V and 7 bases from J, with 9 bases in between. The CDR3 consists of 11 residues. The CDR3 DNA follows: TGTGCCAGCAGCAACTCCGGGACCCAGTACTTC. Amino acid sequence: CASSNSGTQYF.

V is TRBV4-2 and J is TRBJ2-1; 14 nucleotides agree with TRBD2. From germline, CDR1 is LGHNA and CDR2 YNFKEQ. V was clipped by 6 bases and J by 1 base; unmatched bases: 8. CDR3 size: 18 residues. Written as DNA, the CDR3 is TGTGCCAGCAGAGCCCTCGGACTAGCGGGAGGATCCTACAATGAGCAGTTCTTC. This sequence encodes CASRALGLAGGSYNEQFF.